One and the same sample provided the 28 T cell receptor beta chains below, sequenced in a study of T-cell memory formation after mild COVID-19. TCRdb analysed the 5' RACE reads with MiXCR anew, one entry per CDR3 protein. This table has roughly 150,000 distinct CDR3 sequences, roughly 15% appearing once. The sequenced material came from PBMCs or a T cell subset sorted from them (not recorded which). These receptors came from an adult woman who had mild COVID-19 (a few samples of this study predate the infection). Cell type and time point are not known.

The table lists this clonotype with many counts. V usage is TRBV7-6 and J usage is TRBJ2-3, with TRBD2 matching over 9 bases. Germline trimming cut 5 bases from V and 4 bases from J; bases unmatched to any gene: 7. The CDR3 extends over 15 amino acids. Germline assignment: CDR1 SGHVS and CDR2 FNYEAQ. This CDR3 is CASSGPGLAADTQYF. The CDR3 DNA reads TGTGCCAGCAGCGGACCGGGACTAGCAGCAGATACGCAGTATTTT.

The gene calls are TRBV20-1 and TRBJ2-3; the D call may be TRBD1 or TRBD2 (6 bases each). CDR1 is DFQATT, CDR2 SNEGSKA, per germline (reference sequence). The germline V and J ends were trimmed by 1 base and 0 bases, with 8 bases remaining between them. The CDR3 consists of 14 residues. The CDR3 bases are TGCAGTGCTAGAGCGGGGGCCAGCACAGATACGCAGTATTTT. This sequence encodes CSARAGASTDTQYF.

This clonotype has a count of ten or more. The chain has TRBV20-1 and TRBJ2-7; 8 bases match TRBD2. Germline CDR1 and CDR2: DFQATT and SNEGSKA (reference sequence). The CDR3 is 14 amino acids. With V trimmed by 4 bases and J by 0 bases, 5 bases remained unmatched. The chain's CDR3 is CSATIAGRSYEQYF. The CDR3 region has the DNA TGCAGTGCTACTATAGCGGGGCGCTCCTACGAGCAGTACTTC.

This chain joins TRBV19 and TRBJ1-1, with TRBD1 identical over 9 bases. Germline V CDR1 and CDR2: LNHDA, SQIVND (reference sequence). V lost 4 bases, J lost 5 bases, and 5 bases stayed unmatched. This CDR3 has 14 residues. CDR3: CASSTTGGITEAFF. The CDR3 DNA sequence: TGTGCCAGTAGTACAACAGGGGGCATAACTGAAGCTTTCTTT.

The chain combines TRBV19 with TRBJ1-1, with D possibly TRBD1 on 5 matching bases. The CDR3 covers 13 residues. Germline lookup yields CDR1 LNHDA and CDR2 SQIVND (reference sequence). The ends were cut back, 7 bases at V and 3 bases at J, with 12 bases in the middle. CDR3 coding DNA: TGTGCCAGTACCCAGCGGGGGGACACTGAAGCTTTCTTT. It specifies CASTQRGDTEAFF.

This clonotype has at least ten counts. V usage is TRBV24-1 and J usage is TRBJ1-2; TRBD1 aligns across 8 bases. Germline V gives CDR1 KGHDR, CDR2 SFDVKD. CDR3 length equals 13 residues. The J segment lost 2 bases and the V segment lost 7 bases, leaving 2 bases of the junction unmatched. The CDR3 loop reads CATSQGANYGYTF. CDR3 nucleotides: TGTGCCACCAGCCAGGGGGCCAACTATGGCTACACCTTC.

The chain combines TRBV27 with TRBJ2-3, with TRBD2 matching 10 bases. There are 18 residues in the CDR3. V shed 2 bases, J shed 7 bases, and the junction held 15 bases outside the gene matches. The germline V gene has CDR1 MNHEY and CDR2 SMNVEV (reference sequence). The CDR3 DNA follows: TGTGCCAGCAGTTTAATAGCTAGCGGGAGACGAAACCTACATACGCAGTATTTT. It is translated as CASSLIASGRRNLHTQYF.

The genes are TRBV3-1 and TRBJ1-1; the D gene is possibly TRBD1 (5 bases). Germline assignment: CDR1 LGHDT and CDR2 YNNKEL (reference sequence). V was cut by 0 bases and J by 0 bases, with 8 bases left in between. The CDR3 is 15 residues long. The DNA of the CDR3 is TGTGCCAGCAGCCAAGATGGGGGAATGAACACTGAAGCTTTCTTT. Translated, it gives CASSQDGGMNTEAFF.

V usage is TRBV19 and J usage is TRBJ1-2, with D unclear. Between the trimmed V and J ends, which lost 5 bases and 2 bases, there was a span of 9 bases. CDR3 size: 13 residues. Germline lookup yields CDR1 LNHDA and CDR2 SQIVND (reference sequence). The CDR3 DNA reads TGTGCCAGTAGTCCTGGAAGAAACTATGGCTACACCTTC. This sequence encodes CASSPGRNYGYTF.

This clonotype showed up just a few times. The rearrangement uses TRBV11-3 and TRBJ2-5; 8 nucleotides agree with TRBD2. V lost 5 bases and J lost 8; bases outside the gene matches: 10. This CDR3 is built from 14 residues. Per germline, CDR1 SGHNT and CDR2 YENEEA. The chain's CDR3 is CASSQGTRAFTQYF. The CDR3 region has the DNA TGTGCCAGCAGCCAGGGGACTAGGGCGTTCACCCAGTACTTC.

CDR3 region: CASSLQGLTGELFF. CDR3 nucleotide sequence: TGTGCCAGCAGTTTACAAGGGCTGACCGGGGAGCTGTTTTTT. This sequence joins TRBV12-3 or TRBV12-4 and TRBJ2-2; D remains unclear. The CDR3 is 14 amino acids. Trimming took 2 bases from V and 5 from J, leaving 9 bases between them.

The genes are TRBV18 and TRBJ2-5; maybe TRBD1 (7 bases). CDR3 length equals 16 residues. The V end lost 3 bases, the J end lost 4 bases, and 18 bases lay between the germline ends. Germline assignment: CDR1 KGHSH and CDR2 LQKENI. The CDR3, as DNA: TGTGCCAGCTCACCGGAGGGGACAGTCACTGGAGAGACCCAGTACTTC. This gives the protein CASSPEGTVTGETQYF. Combining the CDR3 with reference TRBV18 and TRBJ2-5 gives the whole variable domain NAGVMQNPRHLVRRRGQEARLRCSPMKGHSHVYWYRQLPEEGLKFMVYLQKENIIDESGMPKERFSAEFPKEGPSILRIQQVVRGDSAAYFCASSPEGTVTGETQYFGPGTRLLVL.

This clonotype has only a few counts. The chain recombines TRBV12-3 or TRBV12-4 with TRBJ2-3; 9 nucleotides align to TRBD2. The V and J ends lost 6 bases and 2 bases, in that order; junction bases with no gene match: 6. The CDR3 consists of 15 residues. The CDR3 sequence: CASSRLAGNTDTQYF. For the CDR3, the DNA is TGTGCCAGCAGCCGTCTAGCGGGGAACACAGATACGCAGTATTTT.

The chain carries TRBV15 and TRBJ2-5; D possibly matches TRBD1 or TRBD2 (5 bases each). Germline CDR1 and CDR2: LNHNV and YYDKDF (reference sequence). The CDR3 runs to 16 residues. The ends were cut back, 3 bases at V and 2 bases at J, with 16 bases in the middle. CDR3 in DNA: TGTGCCACCAGCAGGCTACCCGGGACGTCACAAGAGACCCAGTACTTC. Translated: CATSRLPGTSQETQYF.

A remark on this clonotype: One end of the junction does not line up with germline, which may come from a read error. DNA of the CDR3: TGTGCCAGCAGGATGAGTAGCGGGAGCACAGATACGAAGTATTTT. Protein sequence: CASRMSSGSTDTKYF. The rearrangement joins TRBV12-3 or TRBV12-4 to TRBJ2-3; 9 nucleotides line up with TRBD2. The CDR3 length is 15 residues.

This clonotype was observed a handful of times. CDR3 bases: TGCGCCAGCAGCCCAGAGTTTGGGGGGGCAAATGAGCAGTTCTTC. It encodes CASSPEFGGANEQFF. The chain employs TRBV4-3 and TRBJ2-1; TRBD2 is a possible D gene (7 bases). Trimming removed 4 bases at V and 7 bases at J, with 17 bases between. Germline lookup yields CDR1 LGHNA and CDR2 YSLEER. The CDR3 covers 15 residues.

This rearrangement joins TRBV20-1 to TRBJ2-1, with D unclear. The CDR3 spans 16 residues. V lost 0 bases and J lost 0, with 12 bases in between. Germline assignment: CDR1 DFQATT and CDR2 SNEGSKA (reference sequence). The DNA for the CDR3 is TGCAGTGCTAGAGATCTTGGCGGAAGCTCCTACAATGAGCAGTTCTTC. This gives the protein CSARDLGGSSYNEQFF.

The rearrangement joins TRBV19 to TRBJ2-4; TRBD2 matches 7 bases. From germline, CDR1 is LNHDA and CDR2 SQIVND (reference sequence). With V trimmed by 2 bases and J by 5 bases, 0 bases remained unmatched. The CDR3 covers 13 residues. In DNA, the CDR3 is TGTGCCAGTAGTATACGGGAGGAAAACATTCAGTACTTC. It translates to CASSIREENIQYF.

This rearrangement joins TRBV5-1 to TRBJ1-2, with D uncertain. CDR1 is SGHRS, CDR2 YFSETQ, per germline. V was clipped by 4 bases and J by 2 bases, with 12 bases between them. The CDR3 length is 14 residues. CDR3 coding DNA: TGCGCCAGCAGCCTCAATCTAGGAAACTATGGCTACACCTTC. Protein: CASSLNLGNYGYTF.

This clonotype was seen more than once but under ten times. The rearrangement joins TRBV3-1 to TRBJ2-3, with 11 bases fitting TRBD2. This CDR3 spans 17 amino acids. With 3 bases clipped from V and 6 bases from J, the junction kept 11 bases outside the gene matches. From germline, CDR1 is LGHDT and CDR2 YNNKEL (reference sequence). As DNA, the CDR3 is TGTGCCAGCAGCCACCTGACTAGCGGGACGTTATCGGATACGCAGTATTTT. Protein product: CASSHLTSGTLSDTQYF.

CDR3 in DNA: TGTGCCAGCAGCCAACGACCCAGAGAGGTCGAGCAGTACTTC. It is translated as CASSQRPREVEQYF. V usage is TRBV3-1 and J usage is TRBJ2-7; D gene uncertain. Trimming took off 2 bases at V and 6 bases at J, with 14 bases between the two ends. Germline V gene sequence: CDR1 LGHDT, CDR2 YNNKEL (reference sequence). The CDR3 covers 14 residues.

This clonotype was seen only a few times. The chain is built from TRBV12-3 or TRBV12-4 and TRBJ2-7; TRBD1 aligns across 8 bases. CDR3 length: 15 residues. With V trimmed by 6 bases and J by 3 bases, 10 bases remained unmatched. The CDR3 DNA reads TGTGCCAGCAGGTCCGCTTCGGGACAGGTCTACGAGCAGTACTTC. It translates to CASRSASGQVYEQYF.

This clonotype was found a few times. The genes are TRBV27 and TRBJ2-3, with D possibly matching TRBD1 (6 bases). The CDR3 is 15 residues long. Germline loops: CDR1 MNHEY, CDR2 SMNVEV (reference sequence). The ends were cut back, 6 bases at V and 4 bases at J, with 17 bases in the middle. This CDR3 reads CASRTWTAASDTQYF. CDR3 bases: TGTGCCAGCAGAACGTGGACAGCTGCATCAGATACGCAGTATTTT.

V usage is TRBV3-1 and J usage is TRBJ2-1, with 15 bases matching TRBD2. Per the germline V gene, CDR1 is LGHDT and CDR2 is YNNKEL (reference sequence). The CDR3 contains 16 residues. V shed 5 bases, J shed 6 bases, and the junction held 5 bases outside the gene matches. The CDR3 is CASSIRTSGRVNEQFF. In DNA, the CDR3 is TGTGCCAGCAGCATCCGGACTAGCGGGAGGGTCAATGAGCAGTTCTTC.

This clonotype was picked up a small number of times. This chain links TRBV5-6 with TRBJ2-7, with D maybe TRBD1 (6 bases). The CDR3 is 16 amino acids. Germline V lookup: CDR1 SGHDT, CDR2 YYEEEE. The ends were cut back, 0 bases at V and 3 bases at J, with 16 bases in the middle. CDR3 protein: CASSLGGGRGIYEQYF. CDR3 bases: TGTGCCAGCAGCTTGGGAGGTGGCAGGGGCATCTACGAGCAGTACTTC.

This clonotype showed up just a few times. The chain recombines TRBV15 with TRBJ1-3; 9 bases match TRBD1. Per the germline V gene, CDR1 is LNHNV and CDR2 is YYDKDF (reference sequence). Germline trimming cut 8 bases from V and 2 bases from J; bases unmatched to any gene: 13. The CDR3 sequence is 17 residues long. CDR3 sequence: CATATGQGISPGNTIYF. CDR3 bases: TGTGCCACCGCCACGGGACAGGGTATATCTCCTGGAAACACCATATATTTT.

The CDR3 loop is CASSSGAGEKLFF. The CDR3 DNA reads as TGTGCCAGCAGCTCCGGAGCGGGTGAAAAACTGTTTTTT. V and J are TRBV13 and TRBJ1-4; D remains unclear. The CDR3 spans 13 residues. The V gene lost 4 bases and the J gene lost 7 bases, with 10 bases spanning the gap. Germline V CDR1 and CDR2: PRHDT, FYEKMQ (reference sequence).

V gene TRBV7-2 combines with J gene TRBJ2-1; 10 nucleotides agree with TRBD1. V trimming: 3 bases; J trimming: 8 bases; junction bases outside the gene matches: 4. The germline gives CDR1 SGHTA, CDR2 FQGNSA. CDR3 size: 14 residues. The CDR3 loop is CASSLDRGNDEQFF. The CDR3 region has the DNA TGTGCCAGCAGCTTGGACAGGGGGAACGATGAGCAGTTCTTC.